The 8 T cell receptor beta chains presented below share a single source sample, sequenced in a study of patients and donors after allogeneic stem cell transplantation. TCRdb fed the RT-PCR reads into MiXCR, producing one record per CDR3 protein. The sample includes roughly 940,000 distinct CDR3 sequences, under 20% of them seen just once. The specimen sequenced was blood, either unsorted or a sorted T cell fraction (not recorded which). Receptors were obtained from a human donor who was either an allogeneic HSCT recipient or a stem cell or donor lymphocyte infusion donor (not recorded which). It is not recorded whose cells these are; they may come from a transplant donor.

The CDR3 sequence: CASSADGWGDTQYF. Written as DNA, the CDR3 is TGTGCCAGCAGTGCCGACGGGTGGGGGGATACGCAGTATTTT. V usage is TRBV6-4 and J usage is TRBJ2-3; D possibly matches TRBD1 or TRBD2 (5 bases each). Looked up from germline, CDR1 is MRHNA and CDR2 is SNTAGT. This CDR3 contains 14 residues. The germline V and J ends were trimmed by 4 bases and 6 bases, with 14 bases remaining between them.

This clonotype has a handful of counts. This chain links TRBV16 with TRBJ2-1; D uncertain. V lost 4 bases to trimming and J lost 8 bases, with 6 bases between them. Germline-derived CDR1 and CDR2 are KGHSY and FQNENV. The CDR3 is 11 residues long. This CDR3 reads CASSPVYEQFF. DNA for the CDR3: TGTGCCAGCAGCCCCGTATATGAGCAGTTCTTC. The full variable domain, completed using reference TRBV16 and TRBJ2-1, is GEEVAQTPKHLVRGEGQKAKLYCAPIKGHSYVFWYQQVLKNEFKFLISFQNENVFDETGMPKERFSAKCLPNSPCSLEIQATKLEDSAVYFCASSPVYEQFFGPGTRLTVL.

In its sample, this clonotype was seen a few times. The V call is TRBV28, the J call TRBJ1-2, with D perhaps TRBD1 (6 bases). The V end lost 3 bases, the J end lost 6 bases, and 14 bases lay between the germline ends. Germline lookup yields CDR1 MDHEN and CDR2 SYDVKM. CDR3 length equals 14 residues. This CDR3 reads CASSFTLGGHGYTF. CDR3 nucleotide sequence: TGTGCCAGCAGTTTTACCTTAGGGGGGCATGGCTACACCTTC.

This clonotype was seen a few times. V and J are TRBV6-5 and TRBJ2-2; D remains ambiguous. V dropped 2 bases and J dropped 0 bases, with 10 bases sitting between them. The CDR3 is made up of 16 amino acids. Per germline, CDR1 MNHEY and CDR2 SVGAGI. The chain's CDR3 is CASSYESGPNTGELFF. The CDR3 DNA is TGTGCCAGCAGTTACGAGTCGGGCCCGAACACCGGGGAGCTGTTTTTT.

The rearrangement links TRBV10-3 to TRBJ1-5, with D maybe TRBD1 (6 bases). The CDR3 is 17 amino acids. Germline V gene lookup returns CDR1 ENHRY and CDR2 SYGVKD. V was clipped by 2 bases and J by 3 bases, with 17 bases between them. DNA of the CDR3: TGTGCCATCAGTGAGGGGGGGAGGGGGACCACCAATCAGCCCCAGCATTTT. Its protein product is CAISEGGRGTTNQPQHF.

This clonotype came up a few times. A much larger clone differs by one base, so this may be a read error. The chain recombines TRBV6-2 or TRBV6-3 with TRBJ1-5; no clear D gene. V was trimmed by 5 bases and J by 4 bases, leaving 6 bases between them. The CDR3 runs 12 residues. CDR1 is MNHEY and CDR2 is SVGEGT in the germline V gene. CDR3 residues: CASSRENQPQHF. The CDR3 nucleotides are TGTGCCAGCAGTCGGGAAAATCAGCCCCAGCATTTT.

This clonotype turned up a few times. The chain joins TRBV6-1 to TRBJ2-6; D unclear. The germline gives CDR1 MNHNS, CDR2 SASEGT. V lost 6 bases and J 0 bases, leaving 9 bases between the germline ends. The CDR3 length is 15 residues. This CDR3 reads CASSSVSSGANVLTF. Written as DNA, the CDR3 is TGTGCCAGCAGCTCCGTAAGCTCTGGGGCCAACGTCCTGACTTTC.

This clonotype was counted ten times or more. The rearrangement links TRBV29-1 to TRBJ1-1, with 8 bases fitting TRBD1. V lost 1 base and J lost 0; bases outside the gene matches: 4. The germline CDR1 and CDR2 sequences are SQVTM and ANQGSEA. The CDR3 has 15 residues. CDR3 nucleotide sequence: TGCAGCGTTGAAGGACAGGGGAAGATGAACACTGAAGCTTTCTTT. This sequence encodes CSVEGQGKMNTEAFF.